Below, 30 T cell receptor beta chains from the same sample are listed, as sequenced in a study of blood T cell repertoires in COVID-19 (dated by TCRdb to about 2020). The method behind the library was the immunoSEQ multiplex PCR assay. TCRdb carries this immuneACCESS record with in-frame sequences only. Its versions omit some clonotypes, under half of them owing to an unresolved V gene in the studies checked, with the rest unexplained. This sample gives approximately 110,000 clones in total; roughly four fifths of them show up just once. 20% to 25% of the sample rests with the top ten. Specimen: peripheral blood. The receptors were gathered from a man aged 70-80 years with active or convalescent COVID-19.

The chain carries TRBV18 and TRBJ1-4; no clear D gene. CDR1 is KGHSH, CDR2 LQKENI, per germline. The CDR3 runs 13 residues. Trimming pared 1 base from V and 7 bases from J, leaving 7 bases between. The CDR3 is CASSPQTAEKLFF. The DNA for the CDR3 is TGTGCCAGCTCACCACAGACTGCTGAAAAACTGTTTTTT.

The CDR3 DNA sequence: TGTGCCAGCAGTGAGAGGCATCTTTACTATGGCTACACCTTC. It translates to CASSERHLYYGYTF. This chain joins TRBV2 and TRBJ1-2; D not resolved. V shed 3 bases and J shed 3 bases, with 11 bases lying between them. The germline V gene has CDR1 SNHLY and CDR2 FYNNEI. The CDR3 contains 14 residues.

V and J are TRBV6-6 and TRBJ1-1; possible D gene TRBD1, 6 bases. The CDR3 runs 11 residues. Germline-derived CDR1 and CDR2 are MNHNY and SVGAGI (reference sequence). V lost 7 bases to trimming and J lost 3 bases, with 6 bases between them. CDR3: CASKGDTEAFF. CDR3 DNA: TGTGCCAGCAAGGGGGACACTGAAGCTTTCTTT.

V is TRBV12-1 and J is TRBJ2-5; the tabulated D call, TRBD2, remains unverified against the DNA. TRBV12-1 has pseudogene status. The CDR3 contains 15 residues. This CDR3 reads CAGQGLAGGGETQYF. The CDR3 coding sequence is TGTGCGGGCCAAGGACTAGCGGGAGGAGGAGAGACCCAGTACTTC.

The gene calls are TRBV7-9 and TRBJ1-4; TRBD1 is a possible D gene (5 bases). Germline CDR1 reads SEHNR; CDR2 reads FQNEAQ (reference sequence). This CDR3 spans 14 amino acids. V dropped 3 bases and J dropped 3 bases, with 8 bases sitting between them. The CDR3 DNA sequence: TGTGCCAGCAGCTTGAGACAGTCTAATGAAAAACTGTTTTTT. Protein product: CASSLRQSNEKLFF. Complete variable domain (other parts from reference TRBV7-9 and TRBJ1-4): DTGVSQNPRHKITKRGQNVTFRCDPISEHNRLYWYRQTLGQGPEFLTYFQNEAQLEKSRLLSDRFSAERPKGSFSTLEIQRTEQGDSAMYLCASSLRQSNEKLFFGSGTQLSVL.

This clone was detected a few times. This rearrangement joins TRBV18 to TRBJ1-3; D may be TRBD1 (6 bases). Germline CDR1 reads KGHSH; CDR2 reads LQKENI. V was shortened by 0 bases and J by 4 bases, with 13 bases between the two germline ends. This CDR3 has 16 amino acids. DNA for the CDR3: TGTGCCAGCTCACCACCCCAGGGGCGCAGAGGAAACACCATATATTTT. It encodes CASSPPQGRRGNTIYF.

This sequence joins TRBV6-5 and TRBJ2-5, with a weak D call TRBD1 (6 bases). The V end was cut by 5 bases, the J end by 1 base, with 11 bases between. Looked up from germline, CDR1 is MNHEY and CDR2 is SVGAGI. CDR3 length: 14 residues. In DNA, the CDR3 is TGTGCCAGCAGTAGCCGGGACACCCAAGAGACCCAGTACTTC. It yields the protein CASSSRDTQETQYF.

This sequence joins TRBV18 and TRBJ2-3; 9 positions agree with TRBD2. Germline V gives CDR1 KGHSH, CDR2 LQKENI. J gave up 5 bases and V 3 bases, and 9 bases lay outside the gene matches. This CDR3 is 16 amino acids long. CDR3 sequence (DNA): TGTGCCAGCTCACCTGAGATTGATAGCGGGAGAGATACGCAGTATTTT. It is translated as CASSPEIDSGRDTQYF.

V gene TRBV14 combines with J gene TRBJ1-4; tentative D call: TRBD1 (5 bases). Looked up from germline, CDR1 is SGHDN and CDR2 is FVKESK. Trimming shortened V by 1 base and J by 12 bases, and 12 bases separated the two germline ends. The CDR3 runs to 13 residues. This CDR3 is CASSQVGGVELFF. The CDR3 DNA follows: TGTGCCAGCAGCCAAGTCGGGGGTGTGGAACTGTTTTTT.

The chain couples TRBV6-6 to TRBJ2-1, with D maybe TRBD1 (6 bases). Germline V gene data show CDR1 as MNHNY and CDR2 as SVGAGI (reference sequence). V was clipped by 0 bases and J by 2 bases, with 8 bases between them. The length of the CDR3 is 15 residues. Here the CDR3 DNA reads TGTGCCAGCAGTTACTCAGGGGGACCCTACAATGAGCAGTTCTTC. Protein product: CASSYSGGPYNEQFF.

The V and J genes are TRBV5-4 and TRBJ2-7, with a possible D match to TRBD1 (6 bases). The CDR3 length is 14 residues. Germline CDR1 reads SGHNT; CDR2 reads YYREEE (reference sequence). Trimming stripped 0 bases from V and 2 bases from J, with 9 bases between. CDR3 DNA: TGTGCCAGCAGCTTGGCTGGGGGCCCCTACGAGCAGTACTTC. Translated, it gives CASSLAGGPYEQYF.

The chain employs TRBV3-1 (or the pseudogene TRBV3-2) and TRBJ2-2; the D gene is possibly TRBD2 (6 bases). Deletions cut 4 bases from V and 2 bases from J, with 11 bases between. CDR1 and CDR2 from the germline V gene are LGHDT and YNNKEL (reference sequence). This CDR3 is built from 15 residues. The CDR3: CASSLRGGNTGELFF. Here the CDR3 DNA reads TGTGCCAGCAGCCTTAGGGGAGGCAACACCGGGGAGCTGTTTTTT.

The chain employs TRBV19 and TRBJ1-5; no clear D gene. Trimming pared 5 bases from V and 4 bases from J, leaving 6 bases between. The germline gives CDR1 LNHDA, CDR2 SQIVND (reference sequence). CDR3 length equals 12 residues. As DNA, the CDR3 is TGTGCCAGTAGTGTATTTAATCAGCCCCAGCATTTT. Translated, it gives CASSVFNQPQHF.

The chain has TRBV7-9 and TRBJ2-3, with TRBD2 matching 13 bases. CDR3 size: 18 residues. CDR1 is SEHNR, CDR2 FQNEAQ, per germline (reference sequence). V gave up 5 bases and J gave up 1 base; unmatched junction bases: 9. Here the CDR3 DNA reads TGTGCCAGCAGCCGTACTAGCGGGGGGGCCACTGGCACAGATACGCAGTATTTT. Translating gives CASSRTSGGATGTDTQYF.

This chain connects TRBV5-1 to TRBJ2-5, with 7 bases identical to TRBD2. CDR1 and CDR2 from the germline V gene are SGHRS and YFSETQ. J lost 5 bases, V lost 4 bases, and 5 bases had no gene match. The CDR3 totals 13 residues. The CDR3 reads CASSGISGETQYF. CDR3 coding DNA: TGCGCCAGCAGCGGAATTAGCGGGGAGACCCAGTACTTC.

The chain recombines TRBV30 with TRBJ1-5; no clear D. The germline V gene encodes CDR1 GTSNPN and CDR2 SVGIG (reference sequence). The CDR3 covers 12 residues. V gave up 3 bases and J gave up 0 bases, with 3 bases separating them. CDR3 nucleotide sequence: TGTGCCTGGAGCAGTAGCAATCAGCCCCAGCATTTT. It specifies CAWSSSNQPQHF. Based on the CDR3 plus reference TRBV30 and TRBJ1-5, the full variable domain is SQTIHQWPATLVQPVGSPLSLECTVEGTSNPNLYWYRQAAGRGLQLLFYSVGIGQISSEVPQNLSASRPQDRQFILSSKKLLLSDSGFYLCAWSSSNQPQHFGDGTRLSIL.

The genes are TRBV24-1 and TRBJ2-1; 7 nucleotides match TRBD2. Germline CDR1 reads KGHDR; CDR2 reads SFDVKD. J lost 1 base, V lost 1 base, and 0 bases had no gene match. The CDR3 runs 15 residues. CDR3 nucleotides: TGTGCCACCAGTGATTTAGCGGGGTCCTACAATGAGCAGTTCTTC. This encodes CATSDLAGSYNEQFF.

The rearrangement links TRBV9 to TRBJ1-1; D is undetermined. Germline V gives CDR1 SGDLS, CDR2 YYNGEE. The V end lost 0 bases, the J end lost 3 bases, and 12 bases lay between the germline ends. The length of the CDR3 is 15 residues. The CDR3 sequence: CASSVAARGYTEAFF. For the CDR3, the DNA is TGTGCCAGCAGCGTAGCAGCCCGCGGGTACACTGAAGCTTTCTTT.

The J gene is TRBJ2-7, the V gene TRBV27; 8 nucleotides align to TRBD1. CDR1 MNHEY and CDR2 SMNVEV come from the germline V gene (reference sequence). This CDR3 spans 13 amino acids. The junction had 2 bases not matched to a gene; V was cut back by 6 bases and J by 1 base. The CDR3 protein is CASSRDRSYEQYF. As DNA, the CDR3 is TGTGCCAGCAGCCGGGACAGGTCCTACGAGCAGTACTTC.

The chain carries TRBV9 and TRBJ2-3; 8 bases match TRBD1. The germline CDR1 and CDR2 sequences are SGDLS and YYNGEE. V lost 3 bases to trimming and J lost 6 bases; unmatched junction nucleotides: 6. This CDR3 contains 14 residues. The DNA of the CDR3 is TGTGCCAGCAGCGCAACTAACAGGGGGGATACGCAGTATTTT. Amino acids: CASSATNRGDTQYF. Full variable domain (outside the CDR3, taken from reference TRBV9 and TRBJ2-3): DSGVTQTPKHLITATGQRVTLRCSPRSGDLSVYWYQQSLDQGLQFLIQYYNGEERAKGNILERFSAQQFPDLHSELNLSSLELGDSALYFCASSATNRGDTQYFGPGTRLTVL.

This chain links TRBV28 with TRBJ1-3, with D unresolved. This CDR3 has 16 residues. Deletions cut 7 bases from V and 0 bases from J, with 16 bases between. The germline gives CDR1 MDHEN, CDR2 SYDVKM. The CDR3 nucleotides are TGTGCCAGCATCCAGGCCGGCAGTACCTCTGGAAACACCATATATTTT. The encoded protein is CASIQAGSTSGNTIYF.

The CDR3 DNA reads as TGTGCCAGTAATTCCGGGACATTGCAGACTGAAGCTTTCTTT. Protein product: CASNSGTLQTEAFF. The chain is built from TRBV19 and TRBJ1-1, with D tentatively TRBD1 (6 bases). Germline CDR1 is LNHDA and CDR2 is SQIVND (reference sequence). The ends were cut back, 7 bases at V and 5 bases at J, with 17 bases in the middle. CDR3 length: 14 amino acids. Drawing the rest from reference TRBV19 and TRBJ1-1, the complete variable domain is DGGITQSPKYLFRKEGQNVTLSCEQNLNHDAMYWYRQDPGQGLRLIYYSQIVNDFQKGDIAEGYSVSREKKESFPLTVTSAQKNPTAFYLCASNSGTLQTEAFFGQGTRLTVV.

The chain links TRBV2 to TRBJ2-1; the D gene is possibly TRBD1 (6 bases). CDR1 is SNHLY and CDR2 is FYNNEI in the germline V gene. This CDR3 has 12 residues. V gave up 8 bases and J gave up 5 bases, with 10 bases separating them. This CDR3 is CASFGTHNEQFF. The CDR3 DNA is TGTGCCAGCTTCGGGACACACAATGAGCAGTTCTTC. Complete variable domain (other parts from reference TRBV2 and TRBJ2-1): EPEVTQTPSHQVTQMGQEVILRCVPISNHLYFYWYRQILGQKVEFLVSFYNNEISEKSEIFDDQFSVERPDGSNFTLKIRSTKLEDSAMYFCASFGTHNEQFFGPGTRLTVL.

The sample holds many counts of this clone. J is TRBJ1-2 and V is TRBV14, with D uncertain. Trimming stripped 1 base from V and 0 bases from J, with 3 bases between. From germline, CDR1 is SGHDN and CDR2 FVKESK. There are 13 residues in the CDR3. This CDR3 is CASSQVTNYGYTF. Written as DNA, the CDR3 is TGTGCCAGCAGCCAAGTCACTAACTATGGCTACACCTTC.

In its sample, this clone was seen a few times. Here the CDR3 reads CASSQEEGAYSPLHF. The CDR3 region has the DNA TGCGCCAGCAGCCAAGAGGAGGGGGCATATTCACCCCTCCACTTT. V gene TRBV4-1 combines with J gene TRBJ1-6; TRBD1 agrees at 7 bases. This CDR3 is built from 15 residues. Germline V gene lookup returns CDR1 MGHRA and CDR2 YSYEKL. V lost 0 bases to trimming and J lost 8 bases; unmatched junction nucleotides: 4.

The V gene is TRBV6-5, the J gene TRBJ2-7; 11 nucleotides match TRBD2. V was clipped by 6 bases and J by 0 bases; unmatched bases: 1. Per germline, CDR1 MNHEY and CDR2 SVGAGI. The CDR3 is 14 residues long. CDR3 nucleotides: TGTGCCAGCAGACTAGCGGGAGCCTCCTACGAGCAGTACTTC. As protein: CASRLAGASYEQYF.

The chain uses TRBV3-1 (or the pseudogene TRBV3-2) and TRBJ1-1; possibly TRBD1 for D (5 bases). V was pared by 8 bases and J by 1 base, with 11 bases between. This CDR3 comprises 13 residues. Germline V lookup: CDR1 LGHDT, CDR2 YNNKEL (reference sequence). In DNA, the CDR3 is TGTGCCAGCGAGGAGGGGACGAACACTGAAGCTTTCTTT. Encoded protein: CASEEGTNTEAFF.

This rearrangement joins TRBV7-2 to TRBJ1-6; 7 positions agree with TRBD1. The CDR3 length is 15 residues. The junction had 9 bases not matched to a gene; V was cut back by 6 bases and J by 7 bases. CDR1 and CDR2 (germline): SGHTA, FQGNSA. DNA of the CDR3: TGTGCCAGCAGACGCACAGGGGTACGGAATTCACCCCTCCACTTT. Translating it yields CASRRTGVRNSPLHF.

The chain recombines TRBV6-2 or TRBV6-3 with TRBJ2-2, with 9 bases fitting TRBD1. This CDR3 has 13 residues. V lost 4 bases, J lost 7 bases, and 1 base stayed unmatched. Germline lookup yields CDR1 MNHEY and CDR2 SVGEGT. DNA of the CDR3: TGTGCCAGCAGTTGGGACAGGGTCGGGGAGCTGTTTTTT. It specifies CASSWDRVGELFF.

The gene calls are TRBV11-2 and TRBJ2-3, with a possible D match to TRBD2 (6 bases). Trimming removed 5 bases from V and 0 bases from J, with 6 bases in between. The germline V gene has CDR1 SGHAT and CDR2 FQNNGV. The CDR3 extends over 13 amino acids. CDR3: CASSGGSTDTQYF. The CDR3 bases are TGTGCCAGCAGCGGGGGGAGCACAGATACGCAGTATTTT.